Given below is one TCR beta chain in context. TCRdb's copy holds only in-frame clones and misses some; the assay was immunoSEQ multiplex PCR. The table shows almost 70,000 clones, with 90% occurring only once. Germline V lookup: CDR1 SGDLS, CDR2 YYNGEE. This CDR3 has 16 residues. V gave up 3 bases and J gave up 4 bases, with 17 bases separating them. The data originate from a study of OX40 agonist ivuxolimab in advanced cancers. Study as a whole: Patient treatment consisted of intravenous ivuxolimab administration every 2 weeks at 0.01 to 10 mg/kg.

Sequencing used CD4+ or CD8+ T cells sorted from blood, obtained in a trial of the OX40 agonist ivuxolimab. This sequence joins TRBV9 and TRBJ1-3; D possibly corresponds to TRBD1 (5 bases). This TCR came from an adult with an advanced solid tumor such as melanoma, head and neck, liver or kidney cancer. This CDR3 is CASSGQLPNLGNTIYF. CDR3 DNA: TGTGCCAGCAGCGGACAGCTTCCTAACCTCGGAAACACCATATATTTT.